This T cell receptor (beta chain) was found in a study of beta chain features in type 1 diabetes. Looking at the study overall: Regarding age, gender and cell yields, patients proved similar to healthy donors.

CDR1 is SGHTA, CDR2 FQGNSA, per germline. CDR3 length equals 16 residues. The isolated RNA, all of it, was reverse transcribed, so expressed TCRB transcripts were what got sequenced. Some clones are missing from TCRdb's copy, which holds only in-frame ones; the method was immunoSEQ multiplex PCR. Seen here are 310,000 or so clones, around 9.3% observed once, and the top ten hold 1%. Whole-study findings and limits: Patients with Type 1 diabetes showed moderately but significantly shorter TCRB CDR3s in all four CD4+ subsets.

Worth noting for this clone: Its target is unknown. Compared with germline, one end of the junction differs, possibly owing to a read error.

The chain uses TRBV7-2 and TRBJ2-7, with TRBD1 matching over 9 bases. The source material was central memory CD4+ T cells from blood. The receptor's source is a man in his thirties or forties with type 1 diabetes. The CDR3 nucleotides read TGTGCCAGCAGCTTAGGATCCGGGACAGGGTTCTACGGGCAGTACTTC. This gives the protein CASSLGSGTGFYGQYF.